This is a list of T cell receptor beta chains from one sample in a study of CD8 T cells in Susac syndrome. A single record per CDR3 protein comes from TCRdb applying MiXCR to the immunoSEQ multiplex PCR reads. The sample records 300,000 to 350,000 distinct CDR3 sequences, 92% being singletons. What was sequenced was CD4+ T cells from PBMCs. The receptor source for this set is a human donor with multiple sclerosis. CDR3s include the opening cysteine and the closing phenylalanine or tryptophan. The order of the fields is V gene, J gene, CDR3 protein.

TRBV5-1	TRBJ2-5	CASGGQGARETQYF
TRBV5-1	TRBJ2-7	CASCPTSGKTYEQYF
TRBV27	TRBJ1-5	CASSLGGQGYQPQHF
TRBV7-9	TRBJ2-3	CASSPAGLAGSTQYF
TRBV4-3	TRBJ1-4	CASSPLLGGNEKLFF
TRBV20-1	TRBJ2-3	CSARRGPLADTQYF
TRBV7-2	TRBJ1-1	CASSLVIMNTEAFF
TRBV6-6	TRBJ2-2	CASSYSGTDNTGELFF
TRBV10-3	TRBJ2-1	CAISERVTGASSYNEQFF
TRBV20-1	TRBJ1-1	CSARIRQNTEAFF
TRBV5-1	TRBJ2-1	CASSSGPGLDREQFF
TRBV6-1	TRBJ2-1	CASSRGSSGGRYNEQFF
TRBV7-9	TRBJ2-7	CASSLASGVPSYEQYF
TRBV30	TRBJ2-7	CAWGFGGSYEQYF
TRBV12-3/TRBV12-4	TRBJ1-1	CASSFLHGEEASF
TRBV5-1	TRBJ2-3	CASSGDANRRTSGNKDTQYF
TRBV29-1	TRBJ1-2	CSVLLPGQGFGYTF
TRBV18	TRBJ2-3	CASSPPNSGRTDTQFF
TRBV6-1	TRBJ2-2	CASLRTRNTGELFF
TRBV19	TRBJ1-2	CASYDRKVNYGYTF
TRBV29-1	TRBJ1-1	CSVDSTARPFF
TRBV19	TRBJ1-2	CATRFRGQGYGYTF
TRBV27	TRBJ2-3	CASSPTGFYTDTQYF
TRBV7-3	TRBJ2-7	CASSPGKGYEQYF
TRBV20-1	TRBJ2-3	CSARPGLYTQYF
TRBV7-9	TRBJ1-6	CASTLGTGGMNSPLHF
TRBV7-9	TRBJ1-2	CASSLLSGGVLRYGYTF
TRBV12-3/TRBV12-4	TRBJ2-2	CASSFGGGAPNTGELFF
TRBV4-1	TRBJ2-7	CASSQDAGDSYEQYF
TRBV7-2	TRBJ2-1	CASSLRSGGGHAYNEQFF
TRBV20-1	TRBJ2-1	CSARDLLAGGKYEQFF
TRBV3-1	TRBJ2-1	CASSQGRASSYNEQFF
TRBV23-1	TRBJ1-4	CAGSDFPPNEKLFF
TRBV18	TRBJ2-5	CASSPSGTQETQYF
TRBV7-8	TRBJ1-1	CASSFNGWGGGTEAFF
TRBV5-8	TRBJ1-1	CASSLFGNTEAFF
TRBV30	TRBJ2-3	CAWTLGQGRTDTQYF
TRBV3-1	TRBJ1-6	CASSREGGSPLHF
TRBV20-1	TRBJ1-5	CSASDNSNQPQHF
TRBV5-5	TRBJ2-3	CASSSRSSGSSYTQYF
TRBV27	TRBJ2-2	CASSLWDTGELFF
TRBV5-1	TRBJ2-3	CASSLGPRLAGTADTQYF
TRBV7-8	TRBJ2-5	CASSLLRGGRGETQYF
TRBV7-6	TRBJ2-1	CASALREGTHNEQFF
TRBV7-9	TRBJ1-1	CASSTQQGENTEAFF
TRBV29-1	TRBJ2-2	CSVAQGGNTGELFF
TRBV19	TRBJ2-5	CASRMGQTYQETQYF
TRBV6-5	TRBJ2-3	CASRYQRGYLDTQYF
TRBV30	TRBJ1-4	CAWSWQGAISRQLFF
TRBV30	TRBJ1-2	CAWMESADYTF
TRBV7-8	TRBJ1-3	CASSLASAGRGDTIYF
TRBV7-2	TRBJ2-3	CASSSQTDPSTDTQYF
TRBV6-5	TRBJ1-2	CASGQGGGYTF
TRBV2	TRBJ1-5	CASREVGPQHF
TRBV20-1	TRBJ2-7	CSADSRDRGREQYF